Below are 12 T cell receptor beta chains sequenced from a single sample in a study of OX40 agonist ivuxolimab in advanced cancers. Repertoires were generated with immunoSEQ multiplex PCR, while TCRdb's copy carries only in-frame clones and drops some. The sample yields more than 12,000 clones, roughly 80% seen once. The material sequenced was CD4+ or CD8+ T cells sorted from blood, taken in a trial of the OX40 agonist ivuxolimab. These TCRs come from an adult with an advanced solid tumor such as melanoma, head and neck, liver or kidney cancer.

The chain combines TRBV7-2 with TRBJ2-7; tentatively, D is TRBD1 (6 bases). This CDR3 has 14 residues. The germline V gene encodes CDR1 SGHTA and CDR2 FQGNSA. V dropped 0 bases and J dropped 2 bases, with 8 bases sitting between them. The CDR3 sequence is CASSLATGAYEQYF. CDR3 in DNA: TGTGCCAGCAGCTTAGCGACAGGAGCCTACGAGCAGTACTTC.

Ten or more counts support this clone. The chain combines TRBV27 with TRBJ2-7; D ambiguous. The CDR3 extends over 14 amino acids. Germline V lookup: CDR1 MNHEY, CDR2 SMNVEV (reference sequence). V lost 2 bases and J 6 bases, leaving 14 bases between the germline ends. CDR3 DNA sequence: TGTGCCAGCAGTTTAGGGCCGTCTACAACCGAGCAGTACTTC. Translation gives CASSLGPSTTEQYF.

The genes are TRBV2 and TRBJ2-5, with TRBD1 matching over 11 bases. This CDR3 contains 15 residues. CDR1 and CDR2 (germline): SNHLY, FYNNEI. V trimming: 4 bases; J trimming: 2 bases; junction bases outside the gene matches: 3. The CDR3 nucleotides read TGTGCCAGCAGTGCCGGGACAGGGGGACAAGAGACCCAGTACTTC. Its translation: CASSAGTGGQETQYF.

The chain links TRBV4-3 to TRBJ1-2; D might be TRBD1 (6 bases). CDR3 length equals 15 residues. V dropped 7 bases and J dropped 6 bases, with 21 bases sitting between them. From germline, CDR1 is LGHNA and CDR2 YSLEER. The CDR3 spells CASNQGLSGKNGYTF. CDR3 nucleotide sequence: TGCGCCAGCAATCAGGGGTTGTCGGGGAAGAATGGCTACACCTTC.

Worth noting for this clone: Sequence at one end of the junction differs from germline and may be a read error. This rearrangement joins TRBV7-9 to TRBJ1-2; possibly TRBD1 for D (5 bases). The CDR3 runs 15 residues. The germline CDR1 and CDR2 sequences are SEHNR and FQNEAQ (reference sequence). The CDR3 DNA sequence: TGTGCCAGCAACTTACCCCGGGGGGCTAACTATGGCTACACCTTC. Encoded protein: CASNLPRGANYGYTF. Filled out from reference TRBV7-9 and TRBJ1-2, the complete variable domain reads DTGVSQNPRHKITKRGQNVTFRCDPISEHNRLYWYRQTLGQGPEFLTYFQNEAQLEKSRLLSDRFSAERPKGSFSTLEIQRTEQGDSAMYLCASNLPRGANYGYTFGSGTRLTVV.

The chain employs TRBV10-3 and TRBJ1-1, with D unclear. Deletions cut 6 bases from V and 1 base from J, with 3 bases between. CDR1 and CDR2 (germline): ENHRY, SYGVKD. This CDR3 has 11 residues. CDR3 residues: CAIRGNTEAFF. The DNA of the CDR3 is TGTGCCATCAGGGGGAACACTGAAGCTTTCTTT.

The chain has TRBV5-6 and TRBJ1-6; the match to TRBD1 covers 9 bases. The germline gives CDR1 SGHDT, CDR2 YYEEEE. The CDR3 runs 14 residues. V lost 3 bases and J lost 9; bases outside the gene matches: 4. CDR3 in amino acids: CASSSGQGSSPLHF. As DNA, the CDR3 is TGTGCCAGCAGCTCCGGACAGGGGTCTTCACCCCTCCACTTT.

The rearrangement uses TRBV29-1 and TRBJ1-2, with D unclear. The length of the CDR3 is 11 residues. With 0 bases removed from V and 3 bases from J, the gap between germline ends came to 2 bases. Germline V gene lookup returns CDR1 SQVTM and CDR2 ANQGSEA. The CDR3 loop reads CSVEEDYGYTF. In DNA form, the CDR3 reads TGCAGCGTTGAAGAGGACTATGGCTACACCTTC.

V gene TRBV7-9 combines with J gene TRBJ1-1, with 7 bases matching TRBD1. The CDR3 loop spans 11 amino acids. The V segment lost 4 bases and the J segment 7 bases; nucleotides outside the gene matches: 0. CDR1 is SEHNR, CDR2 FQNEAQ, per germline (reference sequence). The CDR3 is CASSWTGEAFF. The CDR3 DNA follows: TGTGCCAGCAGCTGGACAGGTGAAGCTTTCTTT.

The gene calls are TRBV19 and TRBJ2-3; D unclear. Germline CDR1 LNHDA, CDR2 SQIVND (reference sequence). The V and J ends lost 1 base and 0 bases respectively, with 11 bases between them. This CDR3 has 16 amino acids. CDR3 protein: CASSIGVSASTDTQYF. In nucleotides, the CDR3 is TGTGCCAGTAGTATAGGAGTATCCGCTAGCACAGATACGCAGTATTTT.

This sequence joins TRBV4-1 and TRBJ2-7; D is possibly TRBD1 (6 bases). The V gene's germline CDR1 is MGHRA and CDR2 YSYEKL. The CDR3 extends over 15 amino acids. Trimming pared 4 bases from V and 2 bases from J, leaving 15 bases between. CDR3 sequence (DNA): TGCGCCAGCAGCCCCTCTGGACAGCAGACCTACGAGCAGTACTTC. Its translation is CASSPSGQQTYEQYF.

This chain links TRBV7-3 with TRBJ2-2; D is tentatively TRBD1 or TRBD2 (5 bases each). V shed 4 bases and J shed 7 bases, with 16 bases lying between them. This CDR3 region has 15 residues. Germline V gene lookup returns CDR1 SGHTA and CDR2 FQGTGA. CDR3 in DNA: TGTGCCAGCAGCTCTTCGAACGGGGCCCACGGGGAGCTGTTTTTT. It encodes CASSSSNGAHGELFF.